The clone carrying this T cell receptor beta chain was seen many times. TCRdb recomputed calls from the reads with MiXCR, one row per CDR3 protein. The sample includes 150,000 to 200,000 distinct CDR3 sequences, about a tenth of them seen just once. There are 13 residues in the CDR3. With 4 bases removed from V and 2 bases from J, the gap between germline ends came to 9 bases. The germline CDR1 and CDR2 sequences are SQVTM and ANQGSEA. This entry belongs to a study of T cell repertoires in cytomegalovirus infection. Sequencing input: PBMCs. This sequence originates from a human donor in good health (CMV status not recorded). Some clones in this sample may be carry-over from other donors' samples. The J gene is TRBJ1-5, the V gene TRBV29-1; the D gene is possibly TRBD1 (5 bases). The CDR3 here is CSVGGGGNQPQHF. The CDR3 bases are TGCAGCGTTGGCGGGGGAGGCAATCAGCCCCAGCATTTT.